Detailed here is one T cell receptor beta chain. Its antigen is unidentified. 5'RACE with constant-segment primers yielded barcoded, UMI-tagged TCR alpha and TCR beta cDNA libraries. TCRdb reprocessed the 5' RACE reads via MiXCR and lists one record per CDR3 protein. The sample lists 550,000 to 650,000 distinct CDR3 sequences, roughly a sixth occurring once. Germline V gives CDR1 MNHNS, CDR2 SASEGT. Trimming shortened V by 4 bases and J by 1 base, and 11 bases separated the two germline ends. The CDR3 consists of 14 residues. This entry belongs to a study of T-cell memory formation after mild COVID-19. Study-level results: Later expanders leaned CD4+, whereas clones that contracted between day 15 and 85 were balanced CD4/CD8.

The chain carries TRBV6-1 and TRBJ2-7, with D hard to call. This sequence originates from an adult woman who had mild COVID-19 (a few samples of this study predate the infection). Cell type and time point are not known. Sequenced material: PBMCs or a T cell subset sorted from them (not recorded which). CDR3 residues: CASSATTTSYEQYF. The CDR3 DNA reads TGTGCCAGCAGTGCGACAACGACTTCCTACGAGCAGTACTTC.